A single TCR beta chain is shown here with its context. The clone's antigen remains unknown. No clone much larger than this one lies a single base away; base qualities are absent. TCR CDR3 regions were amplified from genomic DNA by multiplex PCR using the deep immunoSEQ assay. Extracted genomic DNA from each cell subset was distributed evenly across all wells of several immunoSEQ 96-well plates, and each plate was treated as a replicate. Each replicate PCR for unsorted PBMC received 300 to 350 ng genomic DNA, equal to 25,000 to 35,000 T cell genomes. Ten immunoSEQ deep assay plates were used to sequence unsorted PBMC genomic DNA. Purified libraries were measured with a Qubit 3.0 fluorometer, size-checked on a Bioanalyzer 2100, and measured again with the KAPA Library Quantification kit. Every immunoSEQ 96-well plate was sequenced on a separate single-read 150-cycle Illumina NextSeq 550 flow cell. In the authors' own workflow: Because the immunoSEQ output included only junctional sequences and no quality scores, the filtering could not be the same as the filtering used for full-length reads. To assign V/J genes and CDR3, sequences were annotated using PyIR, a Python wrapper for IgBLAST v1.9, with IMGT germline references. Reads were removed for weak V/J assignments (E-value above 1e-6), missing CDR3, stop codons, out-of-frame junctions, or ambiguous translated residues. V3J clonotypes were defined as sequences sharing an identical inferred V gene, J gene, and CDR3 amino acid sequence. The percentage overlap between two repertoires was calculated by dividing the number of shared unique clonotypes by the size of the smaller repertoire. Repertoire richness was assessed with RTK rarefaction, the Chao1 estimator, and Recon v2.1 estimates of unobserved clonotypes. In TCRdb, the immuneACCESS table is reduced to in-frame sequences with V and J assigned. These tables do not hold every clone; where another copy was compared, an unresolved V gene accounts for under half, and the others remain unexplained. V and J calls and clone size are those listed in that table; D and trimming were worked out from the DNA. Recorded for this sample are some 480,000 clones; 79% of them occurred a single time. The ten largest account for 10% to 15% of the sample.

The junction shows trimming of 2 bases on V and 2 bases on J, plus 10 bases between the germline ends. Sequences KGHSH (CDR1) and LQKENI (CDR2) are obtained from the germline V gene. Including the terminal cysteine and phenylalanine, the CDR3 comprises 14 residues. Only CDR3 DNA is held: 42 bases, read in frame from base 1. This sample was taken from a study of shared clonotypes between healthy human individuals (TCRdb year 2020). The study in broad terms: A few men and a couple of women, aged 18 to 49 years, made up the cohort. Between about 0.8 and 8.9 billion PBMCs per donor were obtained by leukapheresis. Blood TCR repertoires of about five healthy adults were deeply sequenced to estimate repertoire size and the extent of clonotype sharing between individuals. Libraries were prepared and TCR repertoires were sequenced by different laboratories using diverse techniques, in order to increase sequencing depth and limit assay-specific biases. What the authors observed across the whole study: Only blood was sampled, and tissue TCR repertoires likely differ from those in blood. Pairwise subsampling led to the expectation that sequencing depth would affect the degree of clonotype sharing among donors. The small number of donors limited the genetic and exposure-history diversity represented.

Donors were healthy HIV-negative adults with no recently reported acute infections or vaccinations. Only Caucasian adults living in Nashville, Tennessee, USA were represented among the donors. For unsorted samples, 100 million or so PBMCs were counted, and genomic DNA was extracted using the QIAamp DNA Blood Mini kit. After blood collection by leukapheresis, PBMCs were isolated using Ficoll-Histopaque density gradient centrifugation and then cryopreserved in the vapor phase of liquid nitrogen. Source material: PBMCs. Recombination connected TRBV18 to TRBJ2-7; D gene: possibly TRBD2, on 6 matching bases. The origin of this receptor is a woman aged 40 to 50 in good health. Some clones in this sample may be carry-over from other donors' samples. This receptor carries the CDR3 CASSPTREAYEQYF. Read as DNA, the sequence is TGTGCCAGCTCACCAACCAGGGAGGCCTACGAGCAGTACTTC.